One sample yielded the 14 T cell receptor beta chains listed below, sequenced in a study of T-cell memory formation after mild COVID-19. TCRdb ran MiXCR on the 5' RACE reads and lists one entry per CDR3 protein. Of around 250,000 distinct CDR3 sequences listed, 8% to 9.5% are singletons. Material for sequencing was PBMCs or a T cell subset sorted from them (not recorded which). The source is a man aged 18 to 29 who had mild COVID-19 (a few samples of this study predate the infection). Cell type and time point are not known.

The chain joins TRBV6-5 to TRBJ2-1; 9 nucleotides align to TRBD2. Trimming took 2 bases from V and 7 from J; bases not matched to a gene: 6. This CDR3 region has 15 residues. CDR1 is MNHEY and CDR2 is SVGAGI in the germline V gene. Written as DNA, the CDR3 is TGTGCCAGCAGTTACCGCGGGGGGGCGGGGAATGAGCAGTTCTTC. Translating it yields CASSYRGGAGNEQFF.

This clonotype was seen more than once but under ten times. This chain uses TRBV7-9 with TRBJ2-7; D remains ambiguous. This CDR3 is built from 15 residues. Germline loops: CDR1 SEHNR, CDR2 FQNEAQ (reference sequence). V was pared by 2 bases and J by 2 bases, with 13 bases between. The CDR3 region has the DNA TGTGCCAGCAGCTTACCGACCCAGAGGACCTACGAGCAGTACTTC. This translates into CASSLPTQRTYEQYF.

This chain links TRBV29-1 with TRBJ2-5, with D hard to call. This CDR3 has 14 amino acids. Germline V gene data show CDR1 as SQVTM and CDR2 as ANQGSEA. V shed 3 bases and J shed 3 bases, with 14 bases lying between them. The CDR3 spells CSVEDRFTKETQYF. In DNA form, the CDR3 reads TGCAGCGTTGAGGACCGTTTCACTAAAGAGACCCAGTACTTC.

This clonotype was counted only a few times. The chain couples TRBV6-1 to TRBJ1-2; 7 bases line up with TRBD1. Per germline, CDR1 MNHNS and CDR2 SASEGT. The ends lost 6 bases at V and 4 bases at J; junction bases unmatched: 14. CDR3 length: 16 amino acids. CDR3 in amino acids: CASRADPGTAPYGYTF. The CDR3 DNA is TGTGCCAGCAGGGCGGACCCGGGGACAGCGCCCTATGGCTACACCTTC.

This clonotype was observed a few times. The chain couples TRBV5-1 to TRBJ2-2, with D possibly matching TRBD1 (5 bases). Trimming took 3 bases from V and 3 from J, leaving 9 bases between them. CDR1 and CDR2 (germline): SGHRS, YFSETQ. This CDR3 spans 14 amino acids. CDR3 DNA: TGCGCCAGCAGCTCTCCAGGGTACACCGGGGAGCTGTTTTTT. It encodes CASSSPGYTGELFF.

The chain employs TRBV19 and TRBJ2-2, with TRBD2 matching 9 bases. J was trimmed by 5 bases and V by 7 bases; bases with no gene match: 8. The V gene's germline CDR1 is LNHDA and CDR2 SQIVND (reference sequence). The CDR3 runs 15 residues. The CDR3 DNA reads as TGTGCCAGTATAAGCGGGGGGCCTGGGACCGGGGAGCTGTTTTTT. Protein: CASISGGPGTGELFF.

A few counts support this clonotype. The chain carries TRBV29-1 and TRBJ1-1; D call uncertain. Looked up from germline, CDR1 is SQVTM and CDR2 is ANQGSEA. The CDR3 is 12 amino acids. The ends were cut back, 4 bases at V and 6 bases at J, with 12 bases in the middle. CDR3 coding DNA: TGCAGCGTTGTAGAAGGTCGTCCTGAAGCTTTCTTT. Its translation: CSVVEGRPEAFF.

The CDR3 here is CASSYEGYEQYF. In DNA form, the CDR3 reads TGTGCCAGCAGTTACGAGGGGTACGAGCAGTACTTC. The rearrangement uses TRBV6-6 and TRBJ2-7; tentatively, D is TRBD1 or TRBD2 (5 bases each). The V end was cut by 2 bases, the J end by 4 bases, with 6 bases between. The CDR3 totals 12 residues. Germline V CDR1 and CDR2: MNHNY, SVGAGI (reference sequence).

This clonotype was counted between two and nine times. The genes are TRBV4-1 and TRBJ2-3; D remains unclear. The ends were cut back, 0 bases at V and 6 bases at J, with 13 bases in the middle. This CDR3 spans 15 amino acids. The germline CDR1 and CDR2 sequences are MGHRA and YSYEKL. The CDR3 DNA reads TGCGCCAGCAGCCAAGATCCCGTGGCTGAGGATACGCAGTATTTT. The encoded protein is CASSQDPVAEDTQYF.

This clonotype has ten or more counts. This chain links TRBV7-8 with TRBJ2-2; D is possibly TRBD2 (7 bases). This CDR3 region has 15 residues. CDR1 is SGHVS, CDR2 FQNEAQ, per germline. Trimming took 2 bases from V and 6 from J, leaving 13 bases between them. The CDR3 DNA follows: TGTGCCAGCAGCTTAACCCGGGGGGCGTCCGGGGAGCTGTTTTTT. It translates to CASSLTRGASGELFF.

Many counts were recorded for this clonotype. The rearrangement joins TRBV6-2 or TRBV6-3 to TRBJ1-4; D gene unclear. Per germline, CDR1 MNHEY and CDR2 SVGEGT. CDR3 length: 15 residues. V lost 2 bases to trimming and J lost 8 bases, with 15 bases between them. The CDR3 is CASSYPAVRAEKLFF. DNA for the CDR3: TGTGCCAGCAGTTACCCAGCGGTACGGGCGGAAAAACTGTTTTTT.

This clonotype was seen a few times. The rearrangement uses TRBV6-2 or TRBV6-3 and TRBJ2-7, with 8 bases aligning to TRBD1. Germline V CDR1 and CDR2: MNHEY, SVGEGT. The CDR3 extends over 15 amino acids. The junction had 9 bases not matched to a gene; V was cut back by 5 bases and J by 3 bases. The CDR3 coding sequence is TGTGCCAGCAGTCGTTCGGGACAGGCATTCTACGAGCAGTACTTC. It yields the protein CASSRSGQAFYEQYF.

This clonotype has a handful of counts. The chain joins TRBV6-5 to TRBJ2-2, with 8 positions matching TRBD2. CDR3 length: 15 amino acids. With 2 bases clipped from V and 7 bases from J, the junction kept 6 bases outside the gene matches. The germline gives CDR1 MNHEY, CDR2 SVGAGI. Here the CDR3 DNA reads TGTGCCAGCAGTTACGACCGGGGGGGTGGCGGGGAGCTGTTTTTT. Translated, it gives CASSYDRGGGGELFF.

The chain combines TRBV24-1 with TRBJ2-3, with D unclear. Looked up from germline, CDR1 is KGHDR and CDR2 is SFDVKD. Trimming removed 5 bases from V and 6 bases from J, with 11 bases in between. CDR3 length: 13 residues. The CDR3 coding sequence is TGTGCCACCAGTGGGTGGGAAGGGGATACGCAGTATTTT. As protein: CATSGWEGDTQYF.